A selection of T cell receptor beta chains follows, all from one sample in a study of vaccination and CD4 T cells after COVID-19. From the PCR reads, TCRdb called clonotypes with MiXCR, one entry per CDR3 protein. The sample carries some 20,000 distinct CDR3 sequences, about 62% recorded once. This material consisted of CD4+ T cells from blood, taken after SARS-CoV-2 vaccination. These TCRs come from a human donor who had recovered from COVID-19. CDR3s include the opening cysteine and the closing phenylalanine or tryptophan. The D gene is left open where the match is weak. Not all rows give a size; the values are once, few, many and, for expanded clones, a class.

clone_size	d_call	j_call	v_call	cdr3_nt	cdr3_aa
few	TRBD2	TRBJ2-6	TRBV18	TGTGCCAGCTCCCCGGTCGGGGGGGACGGCTCTGGGGCCAACGTCCTGACTTTC	CASSPVGGDGSGANVLTF
-	-	TRBJ2-5	TRBV2	TGTGCCAGCAGTCGACCAGGGGTGGGGCAAGAGCCCCAGTACTTC	CASSRPGVGQEPQYF
-	-	TRBJ2-5	TRBV7-9	TGTGCCAGCAGCTTAGCAGGGAGAGAGACCCAGTACTTC	CASSLAGRETQYF
-	-	TRBJ2-1	TRBV20-1	TGCAGTGCTAGAGATGCGGGCGGAACAGAGAAGACGGTTTGGGACAATGAGCAGTTCTTC	CSARDAGGTEKTVWDNEQFF
few	TRBD1	TRBJ1-2	TRBV20-1	TGCAGTGCTAGAGATCCGGTGAAGGGGGCGGATGGCTACACCTTC	CSARDPVKGADGYTF
-	-	TRBJ2-1	TRBV16	TGTGCCAGCAGCCAACTGTCGAGGGTGGGGGAGCAGTTCTTC	CASSQLSRVGEQFF
-	-	TRBJ2-6	TRBV15	TGTGCCACCAGCAGAAGGATCTCTGGGGCCAACGTCCTGACTTTC	CATSRRISGANVLTF
-	-	TRBJ1-4	TRBV20-1	TGCAGTGCTTACTCCTTTGAACAGGGCCCGCGAGAAAAACTGTTTTTT	CSAYSFEQGPREKLFF
few	TRBD2	TRBJ2-5	TRBV20-1	TGCAGTGCTAGAGATCCTAGCGGACGAGAGACCCAGTACTTC	CSARDPSGRETQYF
-	TRBD1	TRBJ1-4	TRBV7-9	TGTGCCAGCAGTTTTGGACAGGGGAGTGAAAAACTGTTTTTT	CASSFGQGSEKLFF
few	TRBD1	TRBJ1-1	TRBV27	TGTGCCAGCAGTCCACACTGGACAGGCCCTGTGGCTGAAGCTTTCTTT	CASSPHWTGPVAEAFF
-	TRBD1	TRBJ2-1	TRBV6-1	TGTGCCAGCAGCCGGGACAGGGGGGGATACAATGAGCAGTTCTTC	CASSRDRGGYNEQFF
-	-	TRBJ1-2	TRBV7-9	TGTGCCAGCAGCTTAGAGGCAGGGGCTAACTATGGCTACACCTTC	CASSLEAGANYGYTF